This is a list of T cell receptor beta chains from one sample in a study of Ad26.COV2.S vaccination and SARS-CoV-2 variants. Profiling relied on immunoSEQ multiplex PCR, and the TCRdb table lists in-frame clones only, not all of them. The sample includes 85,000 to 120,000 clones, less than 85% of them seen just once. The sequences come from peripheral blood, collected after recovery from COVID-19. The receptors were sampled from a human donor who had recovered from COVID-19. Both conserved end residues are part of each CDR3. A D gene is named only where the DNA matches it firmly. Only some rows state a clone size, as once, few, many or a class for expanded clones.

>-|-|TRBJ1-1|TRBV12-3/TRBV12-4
TGTGCCAGCAGCCGGGGGCACCCTGAAGCTTTCTTT
CASSRGHPEAFF
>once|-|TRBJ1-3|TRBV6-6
TGTGCCAGCAGTGACCAGCAGGGAAACACCATATATTTT
CASSDQQGNTIYF
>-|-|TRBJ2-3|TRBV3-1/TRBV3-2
TGTGCCAGCAGCCAAACTCTGGGAGAGGATACGCAGTATTTT
CASSQTLGEDTQYF
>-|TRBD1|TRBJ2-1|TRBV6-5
TGTGCCAGCAGTTACTCCCGGGACAGGGCCGGCAATGAGCAGTTCTTC
CASSYSRDRAGNEQFF
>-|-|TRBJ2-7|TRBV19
TGTGCCAGTAATTTTGGGACGGCTGCCTACGAGCAGTACTTC
CASNFGTAAYEQYF
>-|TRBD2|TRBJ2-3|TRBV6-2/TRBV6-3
TGTGCCAGCAGTTACCCCGGGACTAGCGGGGGGGCACGACCAGATACGCAGTATTTT
CASSYPGTSGGARPDTQYF
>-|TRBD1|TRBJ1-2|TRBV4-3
TGCGCCAGCAGCTCCCGGACAGGGGAGGGCGGCTACACCTTC
CASSSRTGEGGYTF
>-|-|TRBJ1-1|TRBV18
TGTGCCAGCTCACCGCCAGGGTTTGGGAACACTGAAGCTTTCTTT
CASSPPGFGNTEAFF
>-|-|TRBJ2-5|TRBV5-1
TGCGCCAGCAGCCCGCAGACGGGCCAACAAGAGACCCAGTACTTC
CASSPQTGQQETQYF
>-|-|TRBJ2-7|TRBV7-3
TGTGCCAGCAGCTTAAGTAGGGAAGGCGAGCAGTACTTC
CASSLSREGEQYF
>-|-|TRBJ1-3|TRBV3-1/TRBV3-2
TGTGCCAGCAGCCAAGCGTCAGGCTCTGGAAACACCATATATTTT
CASSQASGSGNTIYF
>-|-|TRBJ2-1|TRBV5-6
TGTGCCAGCAGCTTGGTTAGTGCAGGGCACGAGCAGTTCTTC
CASSLVSAGHEQFF
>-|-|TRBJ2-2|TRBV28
TGTGCCAGCAGTTTTGGGTCTTCTGTGGGGCCGCGGCCAGGGGAGCTGTTTTTT
CASSFGSSVGPRPGELFF
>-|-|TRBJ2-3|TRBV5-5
TGTGCCAGCAGCTTGGAAATGAGTCTCTTCACAGATACGCAGTATTTT
CASSLEMSLFTDTQYF
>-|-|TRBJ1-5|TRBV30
TGTGCCTGGAGTGTAGTAGGGTTCAATCAGCCCCAGCATTTT
CAWSVVGFNQPQHF
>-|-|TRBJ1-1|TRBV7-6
TGTGCCAGCAGCTCGTCTTCAGGGGACACTGAAGCTTTCTTT
CASSSSSGDTEAFF
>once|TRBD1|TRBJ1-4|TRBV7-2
TGTGCCAGCAGACGACAGGGACAAACTAATGAAAAACTGTTTTTT
CASRRQGQTNEKLFF
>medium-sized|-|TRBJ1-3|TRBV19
TGTGCCAGTAGTACATTTGCCGGGACTCGGTCCAGGTTATATTTT
CASSTFAGTRSRLYF
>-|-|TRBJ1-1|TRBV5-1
TGCGCCAGCACCGTAGGGGCCGGAACAATGAACACTGAAGCTTTCTTT
CASTVGAGTMNTEAFF
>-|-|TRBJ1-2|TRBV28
TGTGCCAGCAGTTTTAGGGGGTATGGCTACACCTTC
CASSFRGYGYTF
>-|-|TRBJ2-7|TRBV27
TGTGCCAGCGGATTAGGGGGGTTCGGGACACAGCTTCAGTACTTC
CASGLGGFGTQLQYF
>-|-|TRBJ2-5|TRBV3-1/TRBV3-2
TGTGCCAGCAGCCACGAGGGGGAAGAGACCCAGTACTTC
CASSHEGEETQYF
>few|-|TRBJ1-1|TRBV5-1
TGCGCCAGCCGATTCAGGGGCATGAACACTGAAGCTTTCTTT
CASRFRGMNTEAFF
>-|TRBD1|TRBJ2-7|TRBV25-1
TGTGCCAGGCCGGGACAGGGCCCCTACGAGCAGTACTTC
CARPGQGPYEQYF
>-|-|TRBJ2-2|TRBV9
TGTGCCAGCAGCAACTTGGGCACCGGGGAGCTGTTTTTT
CASSNLGTGELFF
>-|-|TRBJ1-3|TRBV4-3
TGCGCCAGCAGCCATGATGGACAGCGCTCTGGAAACACCATATATTTT
CASSHDGQRSGNTIYF
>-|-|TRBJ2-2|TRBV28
TGTGCCAGCAGTTACACGGCCCCGAACACCGGGGAGCTGTTTTTT
CASSYTAPNTGELFF
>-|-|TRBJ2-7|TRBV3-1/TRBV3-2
TGTGCCAGCAGCCGGGGTGAGGAGCAGTACTTC
CASSRGEEQYF
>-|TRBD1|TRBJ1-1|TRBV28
TGTGCCAGCAGTTTAAAGGACAGGCTGAACACTGAAGCTTTCTTT
CASSLKDRLNTEAFF
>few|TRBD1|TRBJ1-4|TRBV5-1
TGCGCCAGCAGCCCGACGACAGGGAGTTATGAAAAACTGTTTTTT
CASSPTTGSYEKLFF
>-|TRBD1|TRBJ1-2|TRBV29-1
TGCAGCGTTGACAAAAGCGACAGGGACCTCTATGGCTACACCTTC
CSVDKSDRDLYGYTF
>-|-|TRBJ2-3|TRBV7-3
TGTGCCAGCAGCGGAACGGGGCGGGATACGCAGTATTTT
CASSGTGRDTQYF
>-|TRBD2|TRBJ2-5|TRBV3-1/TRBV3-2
TGTGCCAGCAGCCAGCGGGGGGGCGTAGAGACCCAGTACTTC
CASSQRGGVETQYF
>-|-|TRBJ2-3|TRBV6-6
TGTGCCAGCAGTTACCAAGGAGACGATACGCAGTATTTT
CASSYQGDDTQYF
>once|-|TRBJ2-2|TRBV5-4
TGTGCCAGCAGCTTGGGGGCCCTTTATTCCGGGGAGCTGTTTTTT
CASSLGALYSGELFF
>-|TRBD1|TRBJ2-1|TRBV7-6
TGTGCCAGCAGCTTAGGGGAGGGACAGGGCGGTAACAATGAGCAGTTCTTC
CASSLGEGQGGNNEQFF
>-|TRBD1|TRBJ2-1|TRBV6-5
TGTGCCAGCATTGTAGACAGGGGTGGGGAGCAGTTCTTC
CASIVDRGGEQFF
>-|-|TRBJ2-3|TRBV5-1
TGCGCCAGCAGCTTAGGGGACAGCACAGATACGCAGTATTTT
CASSLGDSTDTQYF
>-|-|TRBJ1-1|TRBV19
TGTGCCAGTAGTAAAGCAACAGGGAAAACTGAAGCTTTCTTT
CASSKATGKTEAFF
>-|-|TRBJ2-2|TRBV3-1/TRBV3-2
TGTGCCAGCAGCCAGGAACAGGGTGCTACCGGGGAGCTGTTTTTT
CASSQEQGATGELFF
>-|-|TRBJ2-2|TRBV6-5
TGTGCCAGCAGTTACGAACAGGGCGTCGGGGAGCTGTTTTTT
CASSYEQGVGELFF
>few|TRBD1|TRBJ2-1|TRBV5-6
TGTGCCAGCAGCACCTACACCGGGACAGGGTTCAACAATGAGCAGTTCTTC
CASSTYTGTGFNNEQFF
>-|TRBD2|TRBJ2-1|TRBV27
TGTGCCAGCAGTCCGCTAGCGGGGGCCCCCAATGAGCAGTTCTTC
CASSPLAGAPNEQFF
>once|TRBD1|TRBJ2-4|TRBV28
TGTGCCAGCAGTCCCAACTTAAGACAGGGGGGGAACATTCAGTACTTC
CASSPNLRQGGNIQYF
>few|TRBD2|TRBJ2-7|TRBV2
TGTGCCAGCAGTGAAGGGCTAGCGGGCTACGAGCAGTACTTC
CASSEGLAGYEQYF
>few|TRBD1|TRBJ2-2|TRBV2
TGTGCCAGCAGCGAGGCTTGGACAGGGATCGACACCGGGGAGCTGTTTTTT
CASSEAWTGIDTGELFF
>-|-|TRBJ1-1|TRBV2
TGTGCCAGCAGGGATCGGGGGACGTTGAACACTGAAGCTTTCTTT
CASRDRGTLNTEAFF
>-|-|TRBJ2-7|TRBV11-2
TGTGCCAGCAGCTTACGGAGTGGATCTTCTACGAGGGAGTACTTC
CASSLRSGSSTREYF
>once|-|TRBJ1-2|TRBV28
TGTGCCAGCCTACCCTCGAACAGGGATAACTATGGCTACACCTTC
CASLPSNRDNYGYTF
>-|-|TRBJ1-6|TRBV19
TGTGCCAGCAGCGTCAGGGAGGGAGCGGATAATTCACCCCTCCACTTT
CASSVREGADNSPLHF
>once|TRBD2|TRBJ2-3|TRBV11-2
TGTGCCAGCAGCTTAGTATTCGGCGGGGGGGTGGCAGATACGCAGTATTTT
CASSLVFGGGVADTQYF